Reported below is one TCR beta chain. Its antigen remains unidentified. The source of the sample is a study of post-analysis software for immune sequencing data. Study findings and constraints: Those with multiple sclerosis, the patient group, showed significantly lower normalized Chao1 diversity than controls. The authors found that F measure strongly co-clustered same-batch samples. Patients showed TRBV5-6, TRBV5-1 and TRBV20-1 among four to six TRBV segments more frequent than in controls.

Unique molecular identifiers were built into the TCR beta cDNA libraries. There were about 0.85 to 10 million T cells, and some 500,000 cDNA molecules came from them. A single record per CDR3 protein comes from TCRdb applying MiXCR to the PCR reads. The sample gives about 760,000 distinct CDR3 sequences, 25% to 30% of which show up once; around 0.56% is in the top ten. This CDR3 is 19 amino acids long. CDR1 is DFQATT, CDR2 SNEGSKA, per germline (reference sequence). J lost 0 bases, V lost 5 bases, and 18 bases had no gene match. The material sequenced was blood. The chain has TRBV20-1 and TRBJ1-4; 7 bases match TRBD1. The receptor's source is a girl aged 5 to 17 with multiple sclerosis. CDR3 amino acids: CSAPQKNRGGLTTNEKLFF. CDR3 in DNA: TGCAGTGCTCCACAAAAAAACAGGGGCGGGTTAACAACTAATGAAAAACTGTTTTTT.